This is a list of T cell receptor beta chains from one sample in a study of monozygotic twins with inflammatory bowel disease. TCRdb processed the 5' RACE reads again and assigns one entry to each CDR3 protein, with no DNA. The sample totals about 93,000 distinct CDR3 sequences. The sequenced material came from blood. Receptors originate from a human donor with ulcerative colitis or Crohn's disease, or a healthy co-twin of an affected twin (not recorded which). The CDR3 runs from the conserved cysteine through the conserved F or W. Clone sizes are given selectively: once, few, many, or a class where the clone is expanded.

size: NA
V: TRBV5-1
J: TRBJ2-7
CDR3: CASSLGGKTSQYF

size: NA
V: TRBV7-2
J: TRBJ1-6
CDR3: CASSLSNSPLHF

size: NA
V: TRBV27
J: TRBJ1-4
CDR3: CASRRGPLNEKLFF

size: NA
V: TRBV20-1
J: TRBJ1-5
CDR3: CSARLDSNPNQPQHF

size: NA
V: TRBV12-3/TRBV12-4
J: TRBJ2-7
CDR3: CASSLGWGDSYEQYF

size: NA
V: TRBV12-3/TRBV12-4
J: TRBJ2-2
CDR3: CASNTEGIGELFF

size: NA
V: TRBV5-1
J: TRBJ2-1
CDR3: CASSIGLAGPNEQFF

size: NA
V: TRBV11-2
J: TRBJ1-2
CDR3: CASSLDLTGRGGYTF

size: NA
V: TRBV7-9
J: TRBJ1-3
CDR3: CASSFRASGNTIYF

size: NA
V: TRBV14
J: TRBJ2-1
CDR3: CASSQLGLAGAHEQFF

size: NA
V: TRBV5-1
J: TRBJ1-5
CDR3: CASSLEGVGQPQHF

size: NA
V: TRBV7-2
J: TRBJ2-7
CDR3: CASSWRGGALSYEQYF

size: NA
V: TRBV7-9
J: TRBJ2-3
CDR3: CASSLDQGGTDTQYF

size: NA
V: TRBV6-2/TRBV6-3
J: TRBJ2-1
CDR3: CASSYRQGVNEQFF

size: NA
V: TRBV15
J: TRBJ2-7
CDR3: CATSSGRARDEQYF

size: NA
V: TRBV5-1
J: TRBJ2-3
CDR3: CASRRGFKVRQYF

size: NA
V: TRBV3-1
J: TRBJ2-7
CDR3: CASSQGPDRTYEQYF

size: NA
V: TRBV18
J: TRBJ2-2
CDR3: CASSPPQGANGELFF

size: medium-sized
V: TRBV24-1
J: TRBJ2-3
CDR3: CATRGFSSGTDTQYF

size: NA
V: TRBV6-6
J: TRBJ2-1
CDR3: CATSGGSSHNEQFF

size: NA
V: TRBV4-1
J: TRBJ2-1
CDR3: CASSQGLAGGLDEQFF

size: NA
V: TRBV6-1
J: TRBJ2-3
CDR3: CASSPYVGAYTQYF

size: NA
V: TRBV18
J: TRBJ1-4
CDR3: CASSPQGTDGKLFF

size: NA
V: TRBV6-1
J: TRBJ2-1
CDR3: CASRPGQGYNDQFF